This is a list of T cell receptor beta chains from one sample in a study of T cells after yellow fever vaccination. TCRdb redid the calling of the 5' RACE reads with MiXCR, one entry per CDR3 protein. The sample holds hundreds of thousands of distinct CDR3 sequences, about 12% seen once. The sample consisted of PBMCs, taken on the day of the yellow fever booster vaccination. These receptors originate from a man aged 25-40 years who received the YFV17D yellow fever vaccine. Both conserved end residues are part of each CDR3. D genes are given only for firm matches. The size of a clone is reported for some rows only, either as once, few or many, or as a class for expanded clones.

DNA: TGTGCCAGCAGTTCCGGTGGAGGATCCTACGAGCAGTACTTC; CDR3: CASSSGGGSYEQYF; size: many; V: TRBV6-5; D: NA; J: TRBJ2-7
DNA: TGTGCCAGCAGCCTCCCCCGACTGCCAGGCTTCGGCTCCTACAATGAGCAGTTCTTC; CDR3: CASSLPRLPGFGSYNEQFF; size: few; V: TRBV11-2; D: NA; J: TRBJ2-1
DNA: TGTGCCATGAGCCGAAAATTGATGGACAGATTGGATCAGCCCCAGCATTTT; CDR3: CAMSRKLMDRLDQPQHF; size: NA; V: TRBV7-8; D: NA; J: TRBJ1-5
DNA: TGCGCCAGCAGCCAAGCCCGACAGGGCGCTGGCTACACCTTC; CDR3: CASSQARQGAGYTF; size: NA; V: TRBV4-3; D: TRBD1; J: TRBJ1-2
DNA: TGTGCCAGCAGTTTTCGGGGACAGGGTCTAAGCCACGAGCAGTACTTC; CDR3: CASSFRGQGLSHEQYF; size: few; V: TRBV12-3/TRBV12-4; D: TRBD1; J: TRBJ2-7
DNA: TGTGCCAGCAGCTTGGCCGGGACAGCTTTAGAGACCCAGTACTTC; CDR3: CASSLAGTALETQYF; size: few; V: TRBV5-6; D: TRBD1; J: TRBJ2-5
DNA: TGTGCCAGCAGTGTGGGCGGAAGGGAGTACGAGCAGTACTTC; CDR3: CASSVGGREYEQYF; size: NA; V: TRBV2; D: NA; J: TRBJ2-7
DNA: TGTGCCAGCAGCCAACGGACTAGCGGGAGTTACGCCTACGAGCAGTACTTC; CDR3: CASSQRTSGSYAYEQYF; size: few; V: TRBV3-1; D: TRBD2; J: TRBJ2-7
DNA: TGTGCCAGCAGCTTTTTCGGGAACCAGCCCCAGCATTTT; CDR3: CASSFFGNQPQHF; size: NA; V: TRBV7-9; D: NA; J: TRBJ1-5
DNA: TGTGCCAGCAGCTTACCCGGGACTAGCGGGAGCGTGAGAGCCGGGGAGCTGTTTTTT; CDR3: CASSLPGTSGSVRAGELFF; size: few; V: TRBV11-2; D: TRBD2; J: TRBJ2-2
DNA: TGTGCCAGCAAAAAGGGGTATTCCTACAATGAGCAGTTCTTC; CDR3: CASKKGYSYNEQFF; size: few; V: TRBV7-2; D: NA; J: TRBJ2-1
DNA: TGTGCCAGCAGTTTATCGAGACCCGGGAGTGTTTACGAGCAGTACTTC; CDR3: CASSLSRPGSVYEQYF; size: few; V: TRBV27; D: NA; J: TRBJ2-7
DNA: TGCAGTGCTAGAGATGGCCTTCGGACAGTGAGGTACTATGGCTACACCTTC; CDR3: CSARDGLRTVRYYGYTF; size: NA; V: TRBV20-1; D: NA; J: TRBJ1-2
DNA: TGTGCCAGCAGCGCGACCAAGGGGACCGGGGAGCTGTTTTTT; CDR3: CASSATKGTGELFF; size: few; V: TRBV7-2; D: NA; J: TRBJ2-2
DNA: TGCAGTGCTAGTCCAGGGACGGAGGACGAGCAGTACTTC; CDR3: CSASPGTEDEQYF; size: few; V: TRBV20-1; D: NA; J: TRBJ2-7
DNA: TGTGCCAGCAGCCCTGGGGACACCTACTACGAGCAGTACTTC; CDR3: CASSPGDTYYEQYF; size: few; V: TRBV25-1; D: NA; J: TRBJ2-7
DNA: TGTGCCAGCAGCCTCAACAGAGCGGGAGTAATATATGAGCAGTTCTTC; CDR3: CASSLNRAGVIYEQFF; size: NA; V: TRBV7-8; D: TRBD2; J: TRBJ2-1
DNA: TGTGCCAGCAGTTTACTTTCGCTGAGGGGGGATGACACAGATACGCAGTATTTT; CDR3: CASSLLSLRGDDTDTQYF; size: NA; V: TRBV2; D: NA; J: TRBJ2-3
DNA: TGTGCCGCCAGAGAGTCGACCTCCTACGAGCAGTACTTC; CDR3: CAARESTSYEQYF; size: few; V: TRBV3-1; D: NA; J: TRBJ2-7
DNA: TGTGCCAGCAAATCCGACACAGATACGCAGTATTTT; CDR3: CASKSDTDTQYF; size: NA; V: TRBV6-6; D: NA; J: TRBJ2-3
DNA: TGTGCCAGCAGCGGGGGGACTAACAGGTTCAACAATGAGCAGTTCTTC; CDR3: CASSGGTNRFNNEQFF; size: few; V: TRBV7-9; D: TRBD2; J: TRBJ2-1
DNA: TGTGCCAGCAGCTTAAGCATAGTCTACAATGAGCAGTTCTTC; CDR3: CASSLSIVYNEQFF; size: many; V: TRBV7-3; D: NA; J: TRBJ2-1
DNA: TGCAGTGCTAGAGGACAGGGGGCTGAGACCCAGTACTTC; CDR3: CSARGQGAETQYF; size: many; V: TRBV20-1; D: TRBD1; J: TRBJ2-5
DNA: TGCAGTGCCCAAACCTCGCGGAGTGGGGGGGAGACCCAGTACTTC; CDR3: CSAQTSRSGGETQYF; size: few; V: TRBV20-1; D: NA; J: TRBJ2-5
DNA: TGTGCCAGCAGTTTCGTGACAGACACCCCCCAGGAGCAGTACTTC; CDR3: CASSFVTDTPQEQYF; size: few; V: TRBV5-4; D: NA; J: TRBJ2-7
DNA: TGCGCCAGCAGCCAAGATAGGGCTGACCGAGGCACAGATACGCAGTATTTT; CDR3: CASSQDRADRGTDTQYF; size: few; V: TRBV4-3; D: NA; J: TRBJ2-3
DNA: TGCAGTGCTAATGAGGTAGCCGTGTCCCAAAAGACCCAGTACTTC; CDR3: CSANEVAVSQKTQYF; size: few; V: TRBV20-1; D: NA; J: TRBJ2-5
DNA: TGTGCCACCAGCAGAGGAACTGGGGTTCCCTACAATGAGCAGTTCTTC; CDR3: CATSRGTGVPYNEQFF; size: few; V: TRBV15; D: NA; J: TRBJ2-1
DNA: TGTGCCAGCAGTTCCGCGGGAGGGCCGGATGAGCAGTTCTTC; CDR3: CASSSAGGPDEQFF; size: NA; V: TRBV6-5; D: TRBD2; J: TRBJ2-1
DNA: TGTGCCAGCACCAAAACAGGGGGCGAGACCCAGTACTTC; CDR3: CASTKTGGETQYF; size: NA; V: TRBV5-6; D: TRBD1; J: TRBJ2-5
DNA: TGTGCCATCAGGACTTCTAGCGGGGGTTCCTACAATGAGCAGTTCTTC; CDR3: CAIRTSSGGSYNEQFF; size: NA; V: TRBV10-3; D: TRBD2; J: TRBJ2-1
DNA: TGTGCCAGCAGCTTGTATTACACAGATACGCAGTATTTT; CDR3: CASSLYYTDTQYF; size: NA; V: TRBV5-4; D: NA; J: TRBJ2-3
DNA: TGTGCCAGCAGAAGCCTAGGGGAGAACACTGAAGCTTTCTTT; CDR3: CASRSLGENTEAFF; size: many; V: TRBV12-3/TRBV12-4; D: NA; J: TRBJ1-1
DNA: TGCAGCGTTGTAGCGAACAATGAGCAGTTCTTC; CDR3: CSVVANNEQFF; size: few; V: TRBV29-1; D: NA; J: TRBJ2-1
DNA: TGCGCCAGCAGCCATTGGCAGGAGACAGATACGCAGTATTTT; CDR3: CASSHWQETDTQYF; size: NA; V: TRBV5-1; D: NA; J: TRBJ2-3
DNA: TGCAGTCCATTGGACAGGGTAACCTATGGCTACACCTTC; CDR3: CSPLDRVTYGYTF; size: NA; V: TRBV20-1; D: TRBD1; J: TRBJ1-2
DNA: TGTGCCAGCAGCTTAGCATGGGAGACCGATGAGCAGTTCTTC; CDR3: CASSLAWETDEQFF; size: many; V: TRBV7-9; D: NA; J: TRBJ2-1